Below are 30 T cell receptor beta chains sequenced from a single sample in a study of blood T cell repertoires in COVID-19. Sequencing was performed with immunoSEQ multiplex PCR; in TCRdb, only in-frame clones are kept and a portion is missing. This sample has 300,000 to 400,000 clones, with around 89% found just once. The sample comprised PBMCs or T cells enriched from blood (not recorded which). These receptors came from a woman aged 18-30 years who had recovered from COVID-19.

The chain carries TRBV27 and TRBJ1-6; D possibly corresponds to TRBD1 (6 bases). Germline loops: CDR1 MNHEY, CDR2 SMNVEV (reference sequence). This CDR3 region has 14 residues. Trimming cost V 4 bases and J 7 bases, with 11 bases left between them. CDR3 residues: CASSWDIENSPLHF. In DNA, the CDR3 is TGTGCCAGCAGTTGGGACATTGAGAATTCACCCCTCCACTTT.

The rearrangement uses TRBV7-2 and TRBJ1-2; D is unresolved. The germline V gene encodes CDR1 SGHTA and CDR2 FQGNSA. The CDR3 runs 15 residues. V was shortened by 5 bases and J by 6 bases, with 19 bases between the two germline ends. The CDR3 sequence: CASSPSTGVRDGYTF. The CDR3 coding sequence is TGTGCCAGCAGCCCTTCGACCGGAGTACGGGATGGCTACACCTTC.

The DNA of the CDR3 is TGTGCCATCAGTGAGAGTAGGGGGAACACCGGGGAGCTGTTTTTT. This gives the protein CAISESRGNTGELFF. This chain uses TRBV10-3 with TRBJ2-2; D is perhaps TRBD1 (5 bases). V dropped 2 bases and J dropped 1 base, with 8 bases sitting between them. The CDR3 totals 15 residues. Germline V gene lookup returns CDR1 ENHRY and CDR2 SYGVKD.

The chain joins TRBV5-1 to TRBJ2-3; 10 bases fit TRBD2. Germline lookup yields CDR1 SGHRS and CDR2 YFSETQ. V lost 1 base to trimming and J lost 2 bases; unmatched junction nucleotides: 10. The CDR3 is made up of 18 amino acids. Here the CDR3 reads CASSLLLAGVQLTDTQYF. CDR3 in DNA: TGCGCCAGCAGCTTGCTGCTAGCGGGGGTTCAACTCACAGATACGCAGTATTTT.

The chain is built from TRBV5-1 and TRBJ2-3, with D possibly being TRBD1 (5 bases). This CDR3 region has 14 residues. Trimming removed 3 bases from V and 0 bases from J, with 8 bases in between. Germline values: CDR1 SGHRS, CDR2 YFSETQ. CDR3 DNA sequence: TGCGCCAGCAGCTGGGGCGCTAGCACAGATACGCAGTATTTT. Amino acids: CASSWGASTDTQYF.

The DNA of the CDR3 is TGCGCCAGCAGCCGCGAGGGACAGGGAACAGATACGCAGTATTTT. Encoded protein: CASSREGQGTDTQYF. The rearrangement uses TRBV5-1 and TRBJ2-3; TRBD1 agrees at 9 bases. CDR1 is SGHRS and CDR2 is YFSETQ in the germline V gene. This CDR3 is 15 amino acids long. After removal of 4 bases from V and 3 bases from J, the junction contained 6 bases not matched to a gene.

V is TRBV4-1 and J is TRBJ1-5; a possible D gene is TRBD1 (6 bases). V gave up 5 bases and J gave up 11 bases, with 16 bases separating them. Germline V gene data show CDR1 as MGHRA and CDR2 as YSYEKL. There are 13 residues in the CDR3. The CDR3 loop is CASSGQSDGAQHF. DNA of the CDR3: TGCGCCAGCAGCGGACAGTCAGATGGGGCCCAGCATTTT.

In this sample, this clone turned up a few times. The chain joins TRBV9 to TRBJ1-1, with D unclear. Germline assignment: CDR1 SGDLS and CDR2 YYNGEE. CDR3 length equals 13 residues. Trimming removed 2 bases at V and 0 bases at J, with 5 bases between. CDR3 bases: TGTGCCAGCAGCGTCAGTCTGAACACTGAAGCTTTCTTT. Amino acids: CASSVSLNTEAFF.

The chain is built from TRBV29-1 and TRBJ2-3, with D perhaps matching TRBD2 (5 bases). Germline values: CDR1 SQVTM, CDR2 ANQGSEA. V lost 7 bases to trimming and J lost 6 bases, with 17 bases between them. The CDR3 length is 13 residues. CDR3 region: CSALSRGWDTQYF. In nucleotides, the CDR3 is TGCAGCGCCCTATCCCGCGGGTGGGATACGCAGTATTTT.

V is TRBV21-1 and J is TRBJ1-5; the table's D call TRBD1 went unverified against the DNA. TRBV21-1 is termed a pseudogene. This CDR3 is 14 amino acids long. In DNA, the CDR3 is TGTGCCAGCAGAACCGACAGGGGGCATCAGCCCCAGCATTTT. The encoded protein is CASRTDRGHQPQHF.

The V gene is TRBV24-1, the J gene TRBJ1-1; TRBD1 agrees at 12 bases. Trimming cost V 7 bases and J 1 base; bases outside gene matches: 3. Germline CDR1 and CDR2: KGHDR and SFDVKD. The CDR3 length is 15 residues. The CDR3 sequence: CATRGTGGENTEAFF. In DNA form, the CDR3 reads TGTGCCACCAGAGGGACAGGGGGCGAGAACACTGAAGCTTTCTTT.

The V and J genes are TRBV6-1 and TRBJ1-2, with D tentatively TRBD1 (5 bases). V dropped 1 base and J dropped 4 bases, with 13 bases sitting between them. This CDR3 contains 15 residues. Looked up from germline, CDR1 is MNHNS and CDR2 is SASEGT. CDR3: CASSEDRGFGYGYTF. For the CDR3, the DNA is TGTGCCAGCAGTGAAGATCGGGGGTTCGGCTATGGCTACACCTTC.

The V gene is TRBV4-1, the J gene TRBJ2-2; 9 nucleotides align to TRBD1. With 4 bases clipped from V and 16 bases from J, the junction kept 19 bases outside the gene matches. Per germline, CDR1 MGHRA and CDR2 YSYEKL. This CDR3 region has 16 residues. CDR3 in DNA: TGCGCCAGCAGCCCTCTTACCGGGGACAGGGTCTTGTCGACGTTTTTT. This codes for CASSPLTGDRVLSTFF.

V gene TRBV10-3 combines with J gene TRBJ1-2; TRBD1 aligns across 11 bases. In germline, CDR1 is ENHRY, CDR2 SYGVKD. The CDR3 contains 15 residues. Trimming removed 0 bases from V and 5 bases from J; junction bases left unmatched: 2. CDR3 protein: CAISESGQGAYGYTF. CDR3 coding DNA: TGTGCCATCAGTGAGTCAGGACAGGGGGCTTATGGCTACACCTTC.

This chain joins TRBV5-1 and TRBJ2-7, with D unresolved. The CDR3 covers 13 residues. Trimming left V 0 bases short and J 4 bases short, with 8 bases between. The germline V gene encodes CDR1 SGHRS and CDR2 YFSETQ. The CDR3 protein is CASSLVGDYEQYF. The CDR3 DNA reads TGCGCCAGCAGCTTGGTGGGCGATTACGAGCAGTACTTC.

This chain connects TRBV3-1 (or the pseudogene TRBV3-2) to TRBJ2-3; D ambiguous. Trimming stripped 6 bases from V and 1 base from J, with 8 bases between. The CDR3 runs 13 residues. Germline V gene lookup returns CDR1 LGHDT and CDR2 YNNKEL (reference sequence). CDR3: CASRELGTDTQYF. In nucleotides, the CDR3 is TGTGCCAGCAGGGAGCTAGGCACAGATACGCAGTATTTT.

This chain uses TRBV3-1 (or the pseudogene TRBV3-2) with TRBJ1-2; TRBD1 agrees at 8 bases. The CDR3 is 15 amino acids. Unmatched junction bases numbered 5, after V lost 1 base and J lost 4 bases. Per the germline V gene, CDR1 is LGHDT and CDR2 is YNNKEL (reference sequence). This chain's CDR3 is CASSQVTGGGYGYTF. The CDR3 DNA follows: TGTGCCAGCAGCCAAGTAACAGGGGGAGGCTATGGCTACACCTTC.

The chain carries TRBV24-1 and TRBJ1-5, with 10 bases that match TRBD1. V dropped 3 bases and J dropped 4; count of bases not matched to a gene: 5. CDR3 length equals 16 residues. CDR1 KGHDR and CDR2 SFDVKD come from the germline V gene. CDR3 in DNA: TGTGCCACCAGTGATGGCCCGGGACAGGGGAATCAGCCCCAGCATTTT. It translates to CATSDGPGQGNQPQHF.

This clone was observed a single time. This chain uses TRBV28 with TRBJ2-7; D uncertain. The V end was cut by 4 bases, the J end by 3 bases, with 19 bases between. This CDR3 has 16 residues. Per the germline V gene, CDR1 is MDHEN and CDR2 is SYDVKM. This CDR3 is CASSSRSMLPRYEQYF. For the CDR3, the DNA is TGTGCCAGCAGTTCCCGGAGTATGTTACCGCGCTACGAGCAGTACTTC.

The rearrangement links TRBV15 to TRBJ2-1, with 8 bases that match TRBD2. The CDR3 runs 15 residues. Germline CDR1 LNHNV, CDR2 YYDKDF (reference sequence). V shed 3 bases and J 2 bases; nucleotides not matched to a gene: 3. The CDR3 sequence is CATSSLAGPYNEQFF. CDR3 in DNA: TGTGCCACCAGCAGTTTAGCGGGGCCCTACAATGAGCAGTTCTTC.

The chain employs TRBV4-1 and TRBJ1-2; D is unresolved. Germline CDR1 and CDR2: MGHRA and YSYEKL. This CDR3 comprises 14 residues. Trimming left V 0 bases short and J 4 bases short, with 9 bases between. The CDR3 DNA follows: TGCGCCAGCAGCCAAGATCCCGGGGTCTATGGCTACACCTTC. It is translated as CASSQDPGVYGYTF.

The V gene is TRBV9, the J gene TRBJ1-6; the D gene is possibly TRBD1 (5 bases). Per the germline V gene, CDR1 is SGDLS and CDR2 is YYNGEE. The CDR3 runs 14 residues. The V gene lost 4 bases and the J gene lost 8 bases, with 13 bases spanning the gap. CDR3 protein: CASSLGGEDSPLHF. The CDR3, as DNA: TGTGCCAGCAGCCTCGGGGGGGAGGATTCACCCCTCCACTTT.

The chain links TRBV9 to TRBJ1-5; no reliable D call. Trimming shortened V by 4 bases and J by 5 bases, and 16 bases separated the two germline ends. This CDR3 spans 15 amino acids. Germline CDR1 reads SGDLS; CDR2 reads YYNGEE. The CDR3 reads CASSLSGGVDQPQHF. In DNA form, the CDR3 reads TGTGCCAGCAGCCTTAGTGGCGGGGTGGATCAGCCCCAGCATTTT.

The chain has TRBV9 and TRBJ2-3; 12 positions match TRBD2. The germline gives CDR1 SGDLS, CDR2 YYNGEE. CDR3 length: 17 residues. Unmatched junction bases numbered 7, after V lost 0 bases and J lost 5 bases. This CDR3 is CASSVGISSGGEDTQYF. The DNA of the CDR3 is TGTGCCAGCAGCGTAGGTATCTCTAGCGGGGGGGAAGATACGCAGTATTTT.

The J gene is TRBJ1-1, the V gene TRBV30; no definite D call. Germline CDR1 is GTSNPN and CDR2 is SVGIG (reference sequence). The CDR3 length is 13 residues. V shed 2 bases and J shed 0 bases, with 7 bases lying between them. The CDR3 DNA is TGTGCCTGGAGTCACCTAGTGAACACTGAAGCTTTCTTT. This codes for CAWSHLVNTEAFF.

The gene calls are TRBV4-1 and TRBJ2-7, with 10 bases matching TRBD2. The CDR3 spans 17 residues. Germline CDR1 reads MGHRA; CDR2 reads YSYEKL. J gave up 2 bases and V 3 bases, and 10 bases lay outside the gene matches. CDR3 amino acids: CASSQTFLSGGAYEQYF. CDR3 coding DNA: TGCGCCAGCAGCCAGACCTTTTTAAGCGGGGGGGCCTACGAGCAGTACTTC.

The rearrangement joins TRBV5-6 to TRBJ1-4; no reliable D call. With 1 base removed from V and 7 bases from J, the gap between germline ends came to 11 bases. This CDR3 is 14 amino acids long. Germline V gene lookup returns CDR1 SGHDT and CDR2 YYEEEE. The CDR3 bases are TGTGCCAGCAGCTTGTATTACCAGCGTGAAAAACTGTTTTTT. The encoded protein is CASSLYYQREKLFF. Combining the CDR3 with reference TRBV5-6 and TRBJ1-4 gives the whole variable domain DAGVTQSPTHLIKTRGQQVTLRCSPKSGHDTVSWYQQALGQGPQFIFQYYEEEERQRGNFPDRFSGHQFPNYSSELNVNALLLGDSALYLCASSLYYQREKLFFGSGTQLSVL.

The chain has TRBV5-1 and TRBJ1-6; the match to TRBD1 covers 8 bases. CDR1 and CDR2 (germline): SGHRS, YFSETQ. The length of the CDR3 is 14 residues. V gave up 6 bases and J gave up 8 bases; unmatched junction bases: 7. In nucleotides, the CDR3 is TGCGCCAGCAATTCGGGACAGGATTATTCACCCCTCCACTTT. Protein product: CASNSGQDYSPLHF.

The chain carries TRBV6-4 and TRBJ2-4; 11 bases align to TRBD2. V was pared by 5 bases and J by 1 base, with 4 bases of the junction left unmatched. From germline, CDR1 is MRHNA and CDR2 SNTAGT. This CDR3 is 16 amino acids long. CDR3 residues: CASSPASGGAKNIQYF. The CDR3 nucleotides read TGTGCCAGCAGTCCGGCTAGCGGGGGGGCCAAAAACATTCAGTACTTC.

This chain connects TRBV6-2 or TRBV6-3 to TRBJ2-5, with a possible D match to TRBD1 (5 bases). CDR1 is MNHEY, CDR2 SVGEGT, per germline. The V end was cut by 2 bases, the J end by 5 bases, with 18 bases between. This CDR3 has 16 amino acids. The CDR3 sequence is CASSYGATRLRETQYF. CDR3 DNA: TGTGCCAGCAGTTACGGGGCTACCCGGCTAAGGGAGACCCAGTACTTC.